Following are 21 T cell receptor beta chains from one sample sequenced in a study of T cell responses to AZD1222 COVID-19 vaccine. Clones were sequenced by immunoSEQ multiplex PCR, and TCRdb holds only the in-frame ones, with some missing. The sample includes roughly 160,000 clones, around 95% of them seen just once. Sequenced material: peripheral blood, taken on day 0 of AZD1222 vaccination. These receptors were obtained from an adult in good health.

The chain uses TRBV7-9 and TRBJ2-7; no clear D gene. Germline V gene lookup returns CDR1 SEHNR and CDR2 FQNEAQ (reference sequence). The CDR3 contains 13 residues. V dropped 1 base and J dropped 2 bases, with 6 bases sitting between them. The CDR3 nucleotides are TGTGCCAGCAGCTTAGTAGGGCCCTACGAGCAGTACTTC. Encoded protein: CASSLVGPYEQYF.

V usage is TRBV18 and J usage is TRBJ2-7, with 10 bases lining up with TRBD1. The CDR3 is 16 amino acids. Germline V gene sequence: CDR1 KGHSH, CDR2 LQKENI. V dropped 3 bases and J dropped 2; count of bases not matched to a gene: 7. This CDR3 is CASSPRTGTGAYEQYF. In nucleotides, the CDR3 is TGTGCCAGCTCACCGCGAACCGGGACAGGGGCCTACGAGCAGTACTTC.

In DNA, the CDR3 is TGTGCCAGCAGCCCCATGGCCCCAGGAAACACCATATATTTT. It translates to CASSPMAPGNTIYF. V and J are TRBV3-1 (or the pseudogene TRBV3-2) and TRBJ1-3, with D unresolved. The CDR3 is made up of 14 amino acids. Germline lookup yields CDR1 LGHDT and CDR2 YNNKEL (reference sequence). Trimming pared 4 bases from V and 4 bases from J, leaving 11 bases between.

This clone appeared once. V is TRBV5-4 and J is TRBJ1-2, with no clear D. Germline CDR1 SGHNT, CDR2 YYREEE (reference sequence). The V gene lost 6 bases and the J gene lost 5 bases, with 17 bases spanning the gap. The CDR3 sequence is 14 residues long. The CDR3 coding sequence is TGTGCCAGCATCGTTAAAGGCCGTACTTATGGCTACACCTTC. Translating it yields CASIVKGRTYGYTF.

This chain connects TRBV5-1 to TRBJ2-6; perhaps TRBD1 as D (6 bases). The CDR3 consists of 16 residues. The germline V gene encodes CDR1 SGHRS and CDR2 YFSETQ. The germline V and J ends were trimmed by 4 bases and 0 bases, with 11 bases remaining between them. In DNA, the CDR3 is TGCGCCAGCAGCACGACAGGAGTCTCTGGGGCCAACGTCCTGACTTTC. The encoded protein is CASSTTGVSGANVLTF.

CDR3 sequence: CASSFNQGYEQYF. CDR3 sequence (DNA): TGCGCCAGCAGCTTTAACCAGGGGTACGAGCAGTACTTC. The rearrangement links TRBV4-1 to TRBJ2-7; D perhaps matches TRBD1 (6 bases). Germline V gene data show CDR1 as MGHRA and CDR2 as YSYEKL. Trimming shortened V by 5 bases and J by 4 bases, and 12 bases separated the two germline ends. CDR3 length equals 13 residues.

The table lists this clone with a count of one. The rearrangement joins TRBV30 to TRBJ2-7; D might be TRBD2 (5 bases). Germline CDR1 reads GTSNPN; CDR2 reads SVGIG (reference sequence). Trimming took 1 base from V and 9 from J, leaving 10 bases between them. This CDR3 is built from 11 residues. The CDR3 region is CAWSAPAGQYF. The CDR3 nucleotides read TGTGCCTGGAGTGCCCCCGCGGGGCAGTACTTC.

This chain uses TRBV25-1 with TRBJ1-3; no reliable D call. Germline loops: CDR1 MGHDK, CDR2 SYGVNS. Trimming cost V 2 bases and J 3 bases, with 14 bases left between them. CDR3 length: 16 amino acids. CDR3 sequence: CASSEILWGNGNTIYF. The CDR3 nucleotides are TGTGCCAGCAGTGAAATCCTCTGGGGAAATGGAAACACCATATATTTT.

This clone appeared a few times. The rearrangement uses TRBV7-9 and TRBJ2-7; D remains ambiguous. This CDR3 is built from 13 residues. CDR1 is SEHNR and CDR2 is FQNEAQ in the germline V gene (reference sequence). The germline V and J ends were trimmed by 7 bases and 4 bases, with 14 bases remaining between them. CDR3 nucleotides: TGTGCCAGCAACAAGTTAATTGAGTACGAGCAGTACTTC. Protein sequence: CASNKLIEYEQYF.

This chain uses TRBV28 with TRBJ2-4; the D is unclear. The CDR3 covers 16 residues. V lost 4 bases to trimming and J lost 0 bases, with 13 bases between them. Germline V gene data show CDR1 as MDHEN and CDR2 as SYDVKM. The CDR3 sequence is CASSYSQARAKNIQYF. As DNA, the CDR3 is TGTGCCAGCAGTTACTCCCAGGCTAGAGCCAAAAACATTCAGTACTTC.

This clone was detected only once. The rearrangement joins TRBV9 to TRBJ2-3; TRBD1 matches at 7 bases. The ends lost 2 bases at V and 5 bases at J; junction bases unmatched: 5. The CDR3 loop spans 14 amino acids. Germline V lookup: CDR1 SGDLS, CDR2 YYNGEE. The chain's CDR3 is CASSVDRILDTQYF. The CDR3 DNA reads as TGTGCCAGCAGCGTGGACAGGATTTTAGATACGCAGTATTTT.

V usage is TRBV11-1 and J usage is TRBJ2-7, with 7 bases lining up with TRBD1. Germline V gives CDR1 SGHAT, CDR2 FQDESV (reference sequence). The V segment lost 4 bases and the J segment 6 bases; nucleotides outside the gene matches: 12. The CDR3 covers 15 residues. The CDR3 sequence: CASSSRPGQLLEQYF. CDR3 coding DNA: TGTGCCAGCAGCTCCCGTCCGGGACAGCTTCTCGAGCAGTACTTC.

The genes are TRBV30 and TRBJ1-2; D is perhaps TRBD1 (6 bases). This CDR3 is built from 13 residues. V was pared by 1 base and J by 8 bases, with 14 bases between. Germline V CDR1 and CDR2: GTSNPN, SVGIG (reference sequence). CDR3 protein: CAWSENRARGYTF. Here the CDR3 DNA reads TGTGCCTGGAGTGAGAACAGGGCGAGAGGCTACACCTTC.

The chain employs TRBV6-5 and TRBJ1-1; D remains unclear. The CDR3 totals 15 residues. Germline-derived CDR1 and CDR2 are MNHEY and SVGAGI. V lost 0 bases and J lost 6, with 14 bases in between. In nucleotides, the CDR3 is TGTGCCAGCAGTTACTCGAGCAACCAAGGCCCTGAAGCTTTCTTT. Its protein product is CASSYSSNQGPEAFF.

The chain recombines TRBV3-1 (or the pseudogene TRBV3-2) with TRBJ1-5; the match to TRBD1 covers 8 bases. In germline, CDR1 is LGHDT, CDR2 YNNKEL (reference sequence). The CDR3 contains 13 residues. Unmatched junction bases numbered 6, after V lost 0 bases and J lost 14 bases. The CDR3 protein is CASSQDRTGTKHF. The CDR3 coding sequence is TGTGCCAGCAGCCAAGATAGGACAGGGACAAAGCATTTT.

The chain links TRBV7-2 to TRBJ1-2; D is possibly TRBD1 (6 bases). CDR3 length: 13 amino acids. V was cut by 4 bases and J by 8 bases, with 14 bases left in between. CDR1 is SGHTA and CDR2 is FQGNSA in the germline V gene. This CDR3 is CASSSKGGKGYTF. The CDR3 DNA follows: TGTGCCAGCAGCTCTAAGGGGGGTAAAGGCTACACCTTC.

V usage is TRBV12-3 or TRBV12-4 and J usage is TRBJ2-7; D might be TRBD2 (5 bases). With 6 bases removed from V and 11 bases from J, the gap between germline ends came to 14 bases. The CDR3 runs to 11 residues. The CDR3 region has the DNA TGTGCCAGCAGCCTGGCTGGGAGAAAGTACTTC. It yields the protein CASSLAGRKYF.

The J gene is TRBJ2-7, the V gene TRBV2, with D perhaps TRBD1 or TRBD2 (5 bases each). The V gene's germline CDR1 is SNHLY and CDR2 FYNNEI. The CDR3 is 12 amino acids. V was pared by 11 bases and J by 2 bases, with 13 bases between. The CDR3 loop is CAASGATYEQYF. The CDR3 DNA reads TGTGCCGCCTCCGGGGCCACCTACGAGCAGTACTTC.

This chain connects TRBV11-2 to TRBJ1-3; D unresolved. V lost 2 bases and J 1 base, leaving 0 bases between the germline ends. Per the germline V gene, CDR1 is SGHAT and CDR2 is FQNNGV. The length of the CDR3 is 12 residues. This chain's CDR3 is CASSLSGNTIYF. The DNA of the CDR3 is TGTGCCAGCAGCTTATCTGGAAACACCATATATTTT.

This rearrangement joins TRBV5-1 to TRBJ2-3; a possible D gene is TRBD2 (5 bases). This CDR3 is built from 15 residues. The germline V gene encodes CDR1 SGHRS and CDR2 YFSETQ. Trimming took 1 base from V and 2 from J, leaving 11 bases between them. CDR3 DNA: TGCGCCAGCAGCTTGTCCGGGATCGTCACAGATACGCAGTATTTT. Protein sequence: CASSLSGIVTDTQYF.

This sequence joins TRBV30 and TRBJ1-1; a weak D match, TRBD1 (5 bases). This CDR3 comprises 12 residues. V lost 2 bases to trimming and J lost 6 bases, with 10 bases between them. Germline V gene lookup returns CDR1 GTSNPN and CDR2 SVGIG (reference sequence). The CDR3 nucleotides are TGTGCCTGGAGTTCAGGGATAGCTGAAGCTTTCTTT. Protein sequence: CAWSSGIAEAFF.